One sample yielded the 16 T cell receptor beta chains listed below, sequenced in a study of T cells in Graves' hyperthyroidism and ophthalmopathy. RNA transcripts yielded amplified TCR beta CDR3 regions. Using the HTBI primer set, a first-round RT-PCR was run on the TCR CDR3. TCRdb itself ran the multiplex PCR reads through MiXCR, one entry per CDR3 protein. The sample carries 300,000 to 350,000 distinct CDR3 sequences, over 11% recorded once. Sequenced: blood. The receptors were gathered from a woman between 25 and 40 years old with Graves' hyperthyroidism.

V gene TRBV2 combines with J gene TRBJ2-3; D gene uncertain. Trimming pared 8 bases from V and 5 bases from J, leaving 26 bases between. This CDR3 comprises 17 residues. Germline-derived CDR1 and CDR2 are SNHLY and FYNNEI. The CDR3 protein is CASLSGDGRPPKDTQYF. In DNA form, the CDR3 reads TGTGCCAGCTTGAGTGGTGACGGGCGCCCTCCGAAAGATACGCAGTATTTT.

This clonotype was counted ten times or more. The chain is built from TRBV12-3 or TRBV12-4 and TRBJ2-5; the match to TRBD1 covers 9 bases. CDR3 length equals 16 residues. V gave up 5 bases and J gave up 5 bases; unmatched junction bases: 12. The CDR3, as DNA: TGTGCCAGCAGTCCCGCCTCACCGGGACAGGGCGAGACCCAGTACTTC. Its protein product is CASSPASPGQGETQYF.

As regards this clonotype: Since a much larger clone is just one base distant, this may be a read error. The chain has TRBV7-9 and TRBJ2-5; 13 bases fit TRBD2. CDR3 length: 15 residues. Germline values: CDR1 SEHNR, CDR2 FQNEAQ (reference sequence). As DNA, the CDR3 is TGTGCCAGCAGCGACTGGACTAGCGGGAGAGAGACCCGGTACTTC. Translating it yields CASSDWTSGRETRYF.

The table lists this clonotype with many counts. The chain carries TRBV6-1 and TRBJ1-1, with D unresolved. Germline lookup yields CDR1 MNHNS and CDR2 SASEGT. V gave up 6 bases and J gave up 1 base, with 12 bases separating them. CDR3 size: 14 residues. CDR3 nucleotide sequence: TGTGCCAGCAGCGCCCGACAAACGAACACTGAAGCTTTCTTT. Its protein product is CASSARQTNTEAFF.

As to this clonotype: A single base separates this from a much larger clone, so it may be a read error. V and J are TRBV6-9 and TRBJ2-6, with 14 bases lining up with TRBD2. CDR1 is MNHGY, CDR2 SVAAGI, per germline. This CDR3 comprises 20 residues. DNA of the CDR3: TGTGCCAGCAGTTCCTCAGTCGGGACTAGCGGGAGAGCTGGGGCCAACGCCCTGACTTTC. It yields the protein CASSSSVGTSGRAGANALTF.

This clonotype appeared a few times. This chain uses TRBV6-1 with TRBJ2-5; 8 nucleotides match TRBD2. Germline CDR1 is MNHNS and CDR2 is SASEGT. The trim removed 7 bases at V and 3 bases at J, leaving 7 bases unmatched. This CDR3 is built from 14 residues. CDR3 sequence reads: CASTPGGGKETQYF. CDR3 bases: TGTGCCAGCACCCCCGGGGGGGGGAAAGAGACCCAGTACTTC.

Ten or more counts support this clonotype. The gene calls are TRBV24-1 and TRBJ2-2; D may correspond to TRBD1 or TRBD2 (5 bases each). The CDR3 contains 16 residues. Germline CDR1 reads KGHDR; CDR2 reads SFDVKD. Trimming removed 3 bases from V and 8 bases from J, with 18 bases in between. The CDR3 DNA reads as TGTGCCACCAGTGATGCTCCGGGACGCACGGCGGGGGAGCTGTTTTTT. Protein: CATSDAPGRTAGELFF.

This clonotype has just a few counts. V is TRBV18 and J is TRBJ1-4, with unresolved D. This CDR3 has 13 residues. Germline values: CDR1 KGHSH, CDR2 LQKENI. V was cut by 6 bases and J by 7 bases, with 12 bases left in between. CDR3 loop: CASSRDKLEKLFF. As DNA, the CDR3 is TGTGCCAGCTCCCGAGACAAGCTTGAAAAACTGTTTTTT.

This clonotype was seen repeatedly, ten times or more. The chain carries TRBV3-1 and TRBJ1-1; D might be TRBD1 (6 bases). Trimming pared 4 bases from V and 6 bases from J, leaving 21 bases between. The CDR3 runs to 16 residues. The V gene's germline CDR1 is LGHDT and CDR2 YNNKEL (reference sequence). CDR3 nucleotides: TGTGCCAGCAGCCGCCCCACGGGACACCTAGGCGCTGAAGCTTTCTTT. Protein product: CASSRPTGHLGAEAFF.

In DNA form, the CDR3 reads TGTGCCACCAGTGATTTAGGGGGCCCGGGTGGGGATGAGCAGTTCTTC. Translation: CATSDLGGPGGDEQFF. The rearrangement links TRBV24-1 to TRBJ2-1, with 7 bases lining up with TRBD1. V trimming: 1 base; J trimming: 8 bases; junction bases outside the gene matches: 10. There are 16 residues in the CDR3. Germline V gene data show CDR1 as KGHDR and CDR2 as SFDVKD.

This chain uses TRBV6-2 or TRBV6-3 with TRBJ2-7, with D uncertain. Germline CDR1 MNHEY, CDR2 SVGEGT. This CDR3 has 12 residues. V was clipped by 2 bases and J by 0 bases, with 2 bases between them. The CDR3 region is CASSYASYEQYF. In DNA, the CDR3 is TGTGCCAGCAGTTACGCCTCCTACGAGCAGTACTTC.

The table lists this clonotype with many counts. The chain links TRBV28 to TRBJ1-3; no definite D call. V lost 6 bases, J lost 0 bases, and 18 bases lay in between. Germline values: CDR1 MDHEN, CDR2 SYDVKM. This CDR3 spans 17 amino acids. DNA of the CDR3: TGTGCCAGCAGCCCGACGCTCGCCGGCCACTCTGGAAACACCATATATTTT. This codes for CASSPTLAGHSGNTIYF.

This clonotype was found many times. The chain uses TRBV28 and TRBJ1-5; no firm D call. CDR3 length equals 14 residues. V lost 6 bases, J lost 0 bases, and 9 bases lay in between. Germline-derived CDR1 and CDR2 are MDHEN and SYDVKM. CDR3 in DNA: TGTGCCAGCAGGCGACGGTATAGCAATCAGCCCCAGCATTTT. It is translated as CASRRRYSNQPQHF.

This clonotype was seen at least ten times. The rearrangement joins TRBV11-2 to TRBJ2-5, with 7 bases matching TRBD1. The CDR3 contains 12 residues. V shed 5 bases and J 5 bases; nucleotides not matched to a gene: 2. Germline V gene lookup returns CDR1 SGHAT and CDR2 FQNNGV. The CDR3 here is CASSRDSETQYF. CDR3 coding DNA: TGTGCCAGCAGCCGGGACAGCGAGACCCAGTACTTC.

This clonotype has ten or more counts. The CDR3 DNA reads as TGTGCCAGCAGTGTACCACGACTGGCGTGGGAGCAGTACTTC. It translates to CASSVPRLAWEQYF. The chain carries TRBV28 and TRBJ2-7; D unresolved. V lost 5 bases to trimming and J lost 7 bases, with 18 bases between them. From germline, CDR1 is MDHEN and CDR2 SYDVKM. This CDR3 spans 14 amino acids. The full variable domain, completed using reference TRBV28 and TRBJ2-7, is DVKVTQSSRYLVKRTGEKVFLECVQDMDHENMFWYRQDPGLGLRLIYFSYDVKMKEKGDIPEGYSVSREKKERFSLILESASTNQTSMYLCASSVPRLAWEQYFGPGTRLTVT.

This clonotype was detected only a few times. The chain joins TRBV19 to TRBJ2-2, with D possibly being TRBD1 (6 bases). The CDR3 has 17 amino acids. V was trimmed by 5 bases and J by 1 base, leaving 17 bases between them. The germline V gene encodes CDR1 LNHDA and CDR2 SQIVND (reference sequence). CDR3 bases: TGTGCCAGTAGTCTTCCAGACGGGACATGGAACACCGGGGAGCTGTTTTTT. This gives the protein CASSLPDGTWNTGELFF.